This TCR beta chain was captured in a study of beta chain features in type 1 diabetes. Study-level information: The patient and healthy donor groups were comparable for age, gender and cell yields.

Turning to this clone: What it recognizes is unknown.

V trimming: 5 bases; J trimming: 8 bases; junction bases outside the gene matches: 13. The germline CDR1 and CDR2 sequences are SGHRS and YFSETQ. This CDR3 has 15 residues. Findings and caveats of the study: Sampled from patients, naive, central memory and Treg TCRB repertoires appeared more similar than those sampled from healthy donors.

Expressed TCRB transcripts were sequenced because the isolated RNA had all been reverse transcribed beforehand. The method was immunoSEQ multiplex PCR; TCRdb's version includes in-frame clones alone and lacks a portion of them. The repertoire has more than 150,000 clones, 10% to 15% of them found once; the top ten carry 0.62%. The sequence was collected from a woman aged 18-29 years in good health. Material for sequencing was central memory CD4+ T cells from blood. The chain couples TRBV5-1 to TRBJ2-4, with 7 bases identical to TRBD1. The DNA of the CDR3 is TGCGCCAGCAGTCCCGTAGGGGACAGCGGTTACATTCAGTACTTC. Translated: CASSPVGDSGYIQYF.